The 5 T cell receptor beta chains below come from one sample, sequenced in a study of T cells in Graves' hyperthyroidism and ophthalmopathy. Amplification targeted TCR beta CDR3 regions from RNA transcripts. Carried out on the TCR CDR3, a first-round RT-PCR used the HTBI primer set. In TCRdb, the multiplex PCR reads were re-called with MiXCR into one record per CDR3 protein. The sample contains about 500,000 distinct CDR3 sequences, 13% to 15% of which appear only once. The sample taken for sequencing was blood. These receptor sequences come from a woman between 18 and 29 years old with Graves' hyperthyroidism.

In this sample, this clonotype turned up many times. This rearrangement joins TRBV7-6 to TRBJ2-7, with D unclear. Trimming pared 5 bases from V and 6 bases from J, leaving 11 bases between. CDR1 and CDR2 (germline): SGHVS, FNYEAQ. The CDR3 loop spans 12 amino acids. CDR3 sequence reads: CASSPRPGEQYF. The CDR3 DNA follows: TGTGCCAGCAGCCCCAGGCCGGGCGAGCAGTACTTC.

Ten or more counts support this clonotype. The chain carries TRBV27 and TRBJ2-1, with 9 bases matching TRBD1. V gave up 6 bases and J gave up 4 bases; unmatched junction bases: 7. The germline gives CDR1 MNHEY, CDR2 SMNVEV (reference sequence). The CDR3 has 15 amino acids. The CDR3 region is CASSRDRERYNEQFF. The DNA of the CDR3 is TGTGCCAGCAGCCGGGACAGGGAAAGGTACAATGAGCAGTTCTTC.

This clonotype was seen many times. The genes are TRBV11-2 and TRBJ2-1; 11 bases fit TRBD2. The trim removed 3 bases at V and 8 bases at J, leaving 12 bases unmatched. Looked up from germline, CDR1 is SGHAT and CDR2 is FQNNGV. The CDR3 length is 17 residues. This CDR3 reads CASSFSLRLAGTHEQFF. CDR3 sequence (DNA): TGTGCCAGCAGCTTTAGCCTCAGACTAGCGGGAACCCATGAGCAGTTCTTC. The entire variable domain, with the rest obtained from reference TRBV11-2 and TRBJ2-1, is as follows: EAGVAQSPRYKIIEKRQSVAFWCNPISGHATLYWYQQILGQGPKLLIQFQNNGVVDDSQLPKDRFSAERLKGVDSTLKIQPAKLEDSAVYLCASSFSLRLAGTHEQFFGPGTRLTVL.

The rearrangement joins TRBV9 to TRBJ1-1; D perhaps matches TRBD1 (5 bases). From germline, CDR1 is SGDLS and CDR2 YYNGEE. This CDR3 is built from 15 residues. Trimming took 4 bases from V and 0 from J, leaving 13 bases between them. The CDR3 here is CASSPSWGVNTEAFF. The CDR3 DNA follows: TGTGCCAGCAGCCCCTCTTGGGGGGTGAACACTGAAGCTTTCTTT.

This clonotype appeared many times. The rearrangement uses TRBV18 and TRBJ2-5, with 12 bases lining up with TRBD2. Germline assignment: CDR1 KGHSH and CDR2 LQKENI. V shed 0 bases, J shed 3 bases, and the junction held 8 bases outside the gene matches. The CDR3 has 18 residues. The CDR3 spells CASSPPYGTSGLEETQYF. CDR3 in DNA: TGTGCCAGCTCACCACCGTACGGGACTAGCGGGCTCGAAGAGACCCAGTACTTC. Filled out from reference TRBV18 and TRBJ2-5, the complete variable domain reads NAGVMQNPRHLVRRRGQEARLRCSPMKGHSHVYWYRQLPEEGLKFMVYLQKENIIDESGMPKERFSAEFPKEGPSILRIQQVVRGDSAAYFCASSPPYGTSGLEETQYFGPGTRLLVL.